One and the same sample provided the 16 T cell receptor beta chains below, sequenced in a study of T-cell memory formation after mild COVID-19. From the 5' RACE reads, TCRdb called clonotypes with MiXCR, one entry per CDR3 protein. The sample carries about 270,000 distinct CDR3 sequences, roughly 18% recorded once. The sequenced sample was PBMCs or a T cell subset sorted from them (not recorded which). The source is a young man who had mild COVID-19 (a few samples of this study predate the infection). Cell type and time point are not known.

Here the CDR3 reads CASSPGQSQETQYF. The DNA of the CDR3 is TGTGCCAGCTCACCAGGACAGAGCCAAGAGACCCAGTACTTC. This rearrangement joins TRBV18 to TRBJ2-5, with a possible D match to TRBD1 (6 bases). Trimming pared 2 bases from V and 1 base from J, leaving 8 bases between. Germline CDR1 and CDR2: KGHSH and LQKENI. CDR3 length equals 14 residues.

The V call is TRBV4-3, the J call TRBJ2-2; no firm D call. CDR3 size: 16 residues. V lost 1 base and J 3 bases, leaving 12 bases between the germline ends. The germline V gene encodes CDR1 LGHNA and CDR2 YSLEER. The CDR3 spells CASSQVSYRDTGELFF. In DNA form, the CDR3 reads TGCGCCAGCAGCCAAGTATCTTACCGGGACACCGGGGAGCTGTTTTTT.

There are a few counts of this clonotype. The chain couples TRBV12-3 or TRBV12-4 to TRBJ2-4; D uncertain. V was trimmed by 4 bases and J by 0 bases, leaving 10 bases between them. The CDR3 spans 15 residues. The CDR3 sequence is CASSSPLGAKNIQYF. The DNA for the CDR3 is TGTGCCAGCAGTTCGCCGCTAGGAGCCAAAAACATTCAGTACTTC.

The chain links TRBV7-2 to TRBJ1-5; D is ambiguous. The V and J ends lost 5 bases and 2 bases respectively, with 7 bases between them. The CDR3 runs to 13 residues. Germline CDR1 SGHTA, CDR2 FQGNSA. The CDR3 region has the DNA TGTGCCAGCAGCCACGGGCGCAATCAGCCCCAGCATTTT. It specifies CASSHGRNQPQHF.

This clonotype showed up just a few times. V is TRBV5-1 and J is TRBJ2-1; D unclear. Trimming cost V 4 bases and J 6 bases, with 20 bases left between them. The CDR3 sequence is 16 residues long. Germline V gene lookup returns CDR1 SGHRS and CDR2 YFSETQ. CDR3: CASSPTPGNRVNEQFF. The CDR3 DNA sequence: TGCGCCAGCAGCCCCACTCCGGGTAACCGCGTCAATGAGCAGTTCTTC.

CDR3 protein: CASTESEQYV. CDR3 nucleotide sequence: TGCGCCAGCACAGAGAGCGAGCAGTACGTC. This chain uses TRBV4-3 with TRBJ2-7, with D unresolved. V was cut by 7 bases and J by 6 bases, with 7 bases left in between. The CDR3 spans 10 residues. Looked up from germline, CDR1 is LGHNA and CDR2 is YSLEER.

The CDR3 region has the DNA TGCGCCAGCAGCCCAGGGGGACTAGCGACCTACGAGCAGTACTTC. It is translated as CASSPGGLATYEQYF. V usage is TRBV5-1 and J usage is TRBJ2-7; 10 bases line up with TRBD2. The CDR3 sequence is 15 residues long. J gave up 2 bases and V 4 bases, and 6 bases lay outside the gene matches. Per the germline V gene, CDR1 is SGHRS and CDR2 is YFSETQ.

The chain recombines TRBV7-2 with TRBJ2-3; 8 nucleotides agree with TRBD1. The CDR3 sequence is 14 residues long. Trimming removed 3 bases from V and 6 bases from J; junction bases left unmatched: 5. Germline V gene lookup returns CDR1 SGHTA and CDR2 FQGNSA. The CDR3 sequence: CASSLGQDGDTQYF. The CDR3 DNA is TGTGCCAGCAGCTTGGGACAGGATGGGGATACGCAGTATTTT. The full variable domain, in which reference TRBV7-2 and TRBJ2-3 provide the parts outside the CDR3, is GAGVSQSPSNKVTEKGKDVELRCDPISGHTALYWYRQSLGQGLEFLIYFQGNSAPDKSGLPSDRFSAERTGGSVSTLTIQRTQQEDSAVYLCASSLGQDGDTQYFGPGTRLTVL.

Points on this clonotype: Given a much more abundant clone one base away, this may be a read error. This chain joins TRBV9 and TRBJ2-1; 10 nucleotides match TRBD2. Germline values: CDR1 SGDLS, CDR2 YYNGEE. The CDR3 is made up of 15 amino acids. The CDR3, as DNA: TGTGACAGCAGCGTAGCTAGCGGGGGCCTCAATGAGCAGTTCTTC. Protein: CDSSVASGGLNEQFF. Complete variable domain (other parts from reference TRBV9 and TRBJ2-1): DSGVTQTPKHLITATGQRVTLRCSPRSGDLSVYWYQQSLDQGLQFLIQYYNGEERAKGNILERFSAQQFPDLHSELNLSSLELGDSALYFCDSSVASGGLNEQFFGPGTRLTVL.

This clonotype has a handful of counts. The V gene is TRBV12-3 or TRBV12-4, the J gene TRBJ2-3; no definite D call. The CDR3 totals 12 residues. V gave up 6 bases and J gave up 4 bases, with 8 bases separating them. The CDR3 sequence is CASRRHADTQYF. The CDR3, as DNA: TGTGCCAGCAGGCGGCATGCAGATACGCAGTATTTT.

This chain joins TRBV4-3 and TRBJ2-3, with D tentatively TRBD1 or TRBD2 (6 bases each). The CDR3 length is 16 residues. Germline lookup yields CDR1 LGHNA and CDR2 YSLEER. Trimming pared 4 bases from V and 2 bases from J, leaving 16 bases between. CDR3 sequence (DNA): TGCGCCAGCAGCCGTACGGTAGGGGGGAACACAGATACGCAGTATTTT. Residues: CASSRTVGGNTDTQYF.

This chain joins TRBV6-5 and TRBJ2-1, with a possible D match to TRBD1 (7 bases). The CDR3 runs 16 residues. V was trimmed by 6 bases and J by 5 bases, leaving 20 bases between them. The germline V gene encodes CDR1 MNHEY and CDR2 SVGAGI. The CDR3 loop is CASRDEGRGRNNEQFF. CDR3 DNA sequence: TGTGCCAGCAGGGATGAGGGCAGGGGGAGGAACAATGAGCAGTTCTTC.

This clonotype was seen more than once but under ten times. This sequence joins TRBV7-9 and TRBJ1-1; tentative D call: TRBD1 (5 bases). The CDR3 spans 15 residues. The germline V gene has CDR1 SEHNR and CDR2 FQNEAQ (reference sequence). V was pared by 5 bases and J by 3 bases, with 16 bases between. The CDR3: CASSPRAGQYTEAFF. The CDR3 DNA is TGTGCCAGCAGCCCCCGGGCAGGACAATACACTGAAGCTTTCTTT.

CDR3 DNA: TGCAGTGCTAGAGAGGGGGGTGTTGGTACAGATACGCAGTATTTT. Protein product: CSAREGGVGTDTQYF. The chain joins TRBV20-1 to TRBJ2-3; possibly TRBD2 for D (6 bases). CDR3 length equals 15 residues. From germline, CDR1 is DFQATT and CDR2 SNEGSKA (reference sequence). Deletions cut 0 bases from V and 3 bases from J, with 13 bases between.

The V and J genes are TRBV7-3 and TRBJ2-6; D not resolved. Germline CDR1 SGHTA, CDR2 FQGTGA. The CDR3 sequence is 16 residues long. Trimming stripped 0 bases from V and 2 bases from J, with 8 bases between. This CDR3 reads CASSLTMDAGANVLTF. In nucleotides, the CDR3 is TGTGCCAGCAGCTTAACTATGGACGCTGGGGCCAACGTCCTGACTTTC. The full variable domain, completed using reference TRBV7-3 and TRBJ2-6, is GAGVSQTPSNKVTEKGKYVELRCDPISGHTALYWYRQSLGQGPEFLIYFQGTGAADDSGLPNDRFFAVRPEGSVSTLKIQRTERGDSAVYLCASSLTMDAGANVLTFGAGSRLTVL.

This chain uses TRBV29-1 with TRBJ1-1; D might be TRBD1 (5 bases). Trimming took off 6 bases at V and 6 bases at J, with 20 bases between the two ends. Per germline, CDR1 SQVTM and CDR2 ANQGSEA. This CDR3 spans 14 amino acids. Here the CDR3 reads CSVGTTLAGPEAFF. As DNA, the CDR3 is TGCAGCGTGGGTACAACATTAGCGGGGCCTGAAGCTTTCTTT.